This section outlines one T cell receptor (beta chain) sequence together with its context. Under the authors' procedure: Estimates of nucleated cell counts were drawn from the amplification of reference gene primers. Clones were sequenced by immunoSEQ multiplex PCR, and TCRdb holds only the in-frame ones, with some missing. The V and J calls and clone size were taken over from that table, and D and trimming were inferred from the DNA. The data hold about 210,000 clones, with roughly 86% observed a single time. The sample is drawn from a study of blood T cell repertoires in COVID-19. Whole-study context: Material from acute and convalescent COVID-19 was sourced from the United States, Italy and Spain. Sources were T cells, B-cell-depleted T cells, or PBMCs; the material itself was cDNA or gDNA.

The CDR3 spans 16 residues. Germline V CDR1 and CDR2: SGHDN, FVKESK. The trim removed 0 bases at V and 3 bases at J, leaving 4 bases unmatched. The sample was peripheral blood. The receptor comes from a woman aged 40 to 50 with acute or convalescent COVID-19. V is TRBV14 and J is TRBJ2-7, with 11 bases aligning to TRBD2. The CDR3 DNA reads as TGTGCCAGCAGCCAAGATGAGACTAGCGGGAACTACGAGCAGTACTTC. Residues: CASSQDETSGNYEQYF.